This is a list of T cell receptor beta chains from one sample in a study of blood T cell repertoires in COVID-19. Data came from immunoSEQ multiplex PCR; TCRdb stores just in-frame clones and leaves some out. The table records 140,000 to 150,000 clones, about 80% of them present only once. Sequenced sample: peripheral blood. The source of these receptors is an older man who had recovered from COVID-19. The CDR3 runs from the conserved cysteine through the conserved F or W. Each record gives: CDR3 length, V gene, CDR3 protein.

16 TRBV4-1 CASSPAGGANTGELFF
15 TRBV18 CASSRGLAGDNEQFF
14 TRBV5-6 CASSLVASNYGYTF
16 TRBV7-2 CASSLQRIMNTDTQYF
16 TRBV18 CASSSTANLDNSPLHF
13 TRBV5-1 CASSLSLDGELFF
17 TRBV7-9 CASSGYYRGSVTDTQYF
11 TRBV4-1 CASSGQGAWYF
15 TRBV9 CASSAEQGSGNTIYF
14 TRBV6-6 CASSDNLSGSPLHF
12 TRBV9 CASSAPGLEAFF
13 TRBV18 CASSGALNYEQYF
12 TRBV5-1 CASSLETETQYF
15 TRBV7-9 CASSLVLAGQETQYF
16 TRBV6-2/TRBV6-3 CASSYSSASGKNIQYF
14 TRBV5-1 CASSFTGGNQPQHF
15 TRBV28 CASRPSGLNTGELFF
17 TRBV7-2 CASSTAGTSGRHHEQYF
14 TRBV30 CAWSPGQGNEKLFF
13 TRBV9 CASSVEGLGEQYF
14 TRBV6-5 CASSRQGLAEKLFF
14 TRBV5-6 CASIGGSSYNEQFF
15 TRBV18 CASFPGQGYGNTIYF
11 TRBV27 CASSPFDRGYF
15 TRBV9 CASSVLAEPTDTQYF
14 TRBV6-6 CASWDKPRRDGYTF
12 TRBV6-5 CASSSPPGDQYF
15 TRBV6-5 CASKNTWTGYQPQHF
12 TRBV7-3 CASGSYSDTQYF
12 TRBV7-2 CASSLGFIDYTF
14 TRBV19 CATGTGDSYNEQFF
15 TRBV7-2 CASSLGGFTYNEQFF
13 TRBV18 CASSFTGSEKLFF
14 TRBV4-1 CASSQWGQNYEQYF
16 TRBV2 CASSGASGMSQETQYF
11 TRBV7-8 CASVRNTEAFF
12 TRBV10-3 CAISGQGETQYF
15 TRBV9 CASSVGLAGVDTQYF
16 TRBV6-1 CASTDRKGTGSYEQYF
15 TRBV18 CASSPSSGSSYEQYF
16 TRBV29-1 CSVAAHPSDINYGYTF
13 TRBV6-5 CASRRTENTEAFF
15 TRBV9 CASSGMDGRNEKLFF
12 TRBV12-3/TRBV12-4 CASSPDTGGYTF
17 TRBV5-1 CASSLLGADRRNTEAFF
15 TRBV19 CASRRDRGSNYGYTF
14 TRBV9 CASSVEGAADTQYF
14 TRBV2 CASSELAVQETQYF
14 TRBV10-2 CASRDRDRGYEQYF
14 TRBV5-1 CASSLTVTQETQYF
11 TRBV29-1 CSVDIKTEAFF
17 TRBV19 CASSMARTSGSPDTQYF
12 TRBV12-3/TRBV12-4 CASSRWFQPQHF
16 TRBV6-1 CASSEIGSGAQETQYF
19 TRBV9 CASSGVQGSIPYSNQPQHF
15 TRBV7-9 CASSLDRSSGNTIYF
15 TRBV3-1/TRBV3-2 CASSLSGTGDAEAFF
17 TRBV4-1 CASSQDRLTGHVGGYTF
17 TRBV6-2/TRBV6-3 CASSYRVGAPTYNEQFF